The clone carrying this T cell receptor beta chain was recorded once. This record belongs to a study of T cell changes during pregnancy in multiple sclerosis. The repertoire was sequenced with immunoSEQ multiplex PCR; TCRdb's copy has only in-frame clones and lacks some. The sample records 30,000 to 40,000 clones, under 95% being singletons. This receptor was obtained from a female donor with multiple sclerosis, enrolled in a pregnancy study. The sample here was CD4+ T cells from peripheral blood mononuclear cells, taken in the third trimester of pregnancy.

The CDR3 spells CASSNQGGETQYF. The CDR3 DNA is TGCGCCAGCAGCAACCAGGGAGGGGAGACCCAGTACTTC. This rearrangement joins TRBV4-1 to TRBJ2-5; TRBD2 matches at 7 bases. Germline V gene lookup returns CDR1 MGHRA and CDR2 YSYEKL. Trimming cost V 5 bases and J 5 bases; bases outside gene matches: 5. The CDR3 is made up of 13 amino acids.